Only a few counts were recorded for the clone carrying this TCR beta chain. Its antigen is still unknown. Sample-barcoded 5' priming and a J-beta primer mix drove a second PCR of roughly 6 to 12 cycles. At least 2.5 million CDR3-containing paired-end reads were obtained per sample. TCRdb processed the 5' RACE reads anew with MiXCR; each CDR3 protein has one entry. The sample has 550,000 to 800,000 distinct CDR3 sequences; 21% are singletons. The CDR3 totals 17 residues. Trimming removed 6 bases at V and 0 bases at J, with 18 bases between. Germline lookup yields CDR1 LGHDT and CDR2 YNNKEL (reference sequence). With each sample, at least 6 micrograms of total RNA were extracted. The sample originates from a study of blood T cells in healthy people across ages. Findings of the study overall: Naive CD4+ cells and diversity were both higher in long-lived donors than in aged donors. Strongly correlated with naive T cell percentage was TCR beta diversity.

The genes are TRBV3-1 and TRBJ2-1; unclear D gene. The TCR originated in a man in his 70s in good health. Specimen: blood. This CDR3 reads CASSRMIRSLSYNEQFF. The CDR3 coding sequence is TGTGCCAGCAGTCGAATGATCAGGAGCCTCTCCTACAATGAGCAGTTCTTC.